This T cell receptor beta chain was sequenced in a study of blood T cells in healthy people across ages. Study details: About one barcoded beta molecule per two T cells came from capture by template switching.

CDR3 length equals 12 residues. The junction had 4 bases not matched to a gene; V was cut back by 1 base and J by 10 bases. This clonotype occurred a few times. Alongside a J-beta primer mix, a sample-barcoded 5' primer served in a second PCR lasting about 7 to 12 cycles. TCRdb called the 5' RACE reads again in MiXCR, with one record for every CDR3 protein. The sample lists approximately 800,000 distinct CDR3 sequences, 53% occurring once. Each of the donors had approximately 10 milliliters of peripheral blood drawn into EDTA-treated Vacutainer tubes. The receptor was derived from a man older than 75 in good health. The rearrangement links TRBV12-3 or TRBV12-4 to TRBJ2-7; 7 nucleotides match TRBD1. Sequencing was done on a sample of blood. CDR3 coding DNA: TGTGCCAGCAGTTTAGAGGGGGCTACCCAGTACTTC. Translated, it gives CASSLEGATQYF.